Following are 6 T cell receptor beta chains from one sample sequenced in a study of shared clonotypes between healthy human individuals (dated by TCRdb to 2020 to 2022). The library came from the immunoSEQ multiplex PCR assay. TCRdb took this table from immuneACCESS and kept in-frame rearrangements with V and J called. Such tables lack part of the clones; where checked against another copy, unresolved V genes explain under half of the gap, and the rest is unexplained. Across this sample there are 400,000 to 500,000 clones, with around 80% seen only once. 10% to 15% of the sample rests with the top ten. The sample was PBMCs. The receptors derive from a woman aged 35 to 49 in good health. Some clones in this sample may be carry-over from other donors' samples.

The chain employs TRBV6-5 and TRBJ1-5, with unresolved D. Trimming left V 6 bases short and J 3 bases short, with 15 bases between. In germline, CDR1 is MNHEY, CDR2 SVGAGI. The CDR3 runs to 15 residues. This chain's CDR3 is CASSPLGRHNQPQHF. DNA for the CDR3: TGTGCCAGCAGCCCCCTGGGCAGGCACAATCAGCCCCAGCATTTT.

This clone was recorded once. Other DNA sequences from this sample encode an identical CDR3 as well. The chain joins TRBV18 to TRBJ1-6; D uncertain. Trimming pared 3 bases from V and 8 bases from J, leaving 8 bases between. The germline V gene encodes CDR1 KGHSH and CDR2 LQKENI. The CDR3 sequence is 13 residues long. The chain's CDR3 is CASSPGGDSPLHF. The CDR3 bases are TGTGCCAGCTCACCGGGCGGGGATTCACCCCTCCACTTT.

The CDR3 spells CASSSLYNEKLFF. CDR3 sequence (DNA): TGTGCCAGCAGCTCCTTATATAATGAAAAACTGTTTTTT. The chain links TRBV11-3 to TRBJ1-4; D ambiguous. This CDR3 contains 13 residues. Germline values: CDR1 SGHNT, CDR2 YENEEA. The V and J ends lost 4 bases and 4 bases respectively, with 7 bases between them.

This chain links TRBV2 with TRBJ2-2; 9 bases are shared with TRBD1. Germline lookup yields CDR1 SNHLY and CDR2 FYNNEI. This CDR3 spans 17 amino acids. J gave up 2 bases and V 3 bases, and 7 bases lay outside the gene matches. The CDR3 region has the DNA TGTGCCAGCAGTGATCGGGGACAGGGACGAAACACCGGGGAGCTGTTTTTT. It encodes CASSDRGQGRNTGELFF.

CDR3 loop: CSVDVAEMGNEQFF. Written as DNA, the CDR3 is TGCAGCGTTGATGTTGCAGAAATGGGCAATGAGCAGTTCTTC. The rearrangement uses TRBV29-1 and TRBJ2-1; no definite D call. In germline, CDR1 is SQVTM, CDR2 ANQGSEA. This CDR3 region has 14 residues. V lost 3 bases to trimming and J lost 6 bases, with 15 bases between them.

The chain employs TRBV5-1 and TRBJ2-1; D is perhaps TRBD2 (6 bases). Germline CDR1 reads SGHRS; CDR2 reads YFSETQ. V was clipped by 0 bases and J by 8 bases, with 18 bases between them. CDR3 length: 16 amino acids. The CDR3 loop reads CASSLEVTRRGDEQFF. The CDR3 DNA reads as TGCGCCAGCAGCTTGGAGGTGACTAGGAGGGGAGATGAGCAGTTCTTC.